This T cell receptor (beta chain) derives from a study of monozygotic twins with inflammatory bowel disease. Whole-study results and caveats: No difference was seen in repertoire similarity between concordant and discordant twins, possibly from limited power.

cDNA was made in eight separate reactions per sample. Each CDR3 protein gets one entry in TCRdb, which reprocessed the 5' RACE reads and gives no DNA. This sample's clone table lists some 170,000 distinct CDR3 sequences. Germline CDR1 reads ENHRY; CDR2 reads SYGVKD. This CDR3 is built from 15 residues. Comment on this clonotype: Its antigen is undetermined.

Sequenced sample: blood. This clonotype was obtained from a human donor with ulcerative colitis or Crohn's disease, or a healthy co-twin of an affected twin (not recorded which). This rearrangement joins TRBV10-3 to TRBJ2-7. CDR3 sequence: CAISEAYRSGNEQYF.